This TCR beta chain was identified during a study of shared clonotypes between healthy human individuals. Clones were sequenced by immunoSEQ multiplex PCR, and TCRdb holds only the in-frame ones, with some missing. The table lists some 2,500,000 clones, under 95% of them singletons, with 0.37% in the top ten. To note about this clone: The same CDR3 also results from other DNA sequences found in this sample.

CDR3 size: 14 residues. Germline assignment: CDR1 SGHRS and CDR2 YFSETQ. V dropped 1 base and J dropped 0 bases, with 6 bases sitting between them. The chain uses TRBV5-1 and TRBJ2-3, with no clear D. Source material: naive CD4+ T cells from PBMCs. The subset: CD45RA+ positively selected. The receptor's source is a young man in good health. Some clones in this sample may be carry-over from other donors' samples. The CDR3 DNA sequence: TGCGCCAGCAGCTTGAGCTCTAGCACAGATACGCAGTATTTT. Protein sequence: CASSLSSSTDTQYF.